Below, 22 T cell receptor beta chains from the same sample are listed, as sequenced in a study of shared clonotypes between healthy human individuals. Sequencing used immunoSEQ multiplex PCR; TCRdb keeps in-frame clones, though not all of them. The table has about 2.1 million clones, just over 90% seen once; the top ten hold less than 2%. CD45RO-negative CD8 cells positively selected for CCR7 made up the naive population, which excluded terminally differentiated effector memory CD45RA+ cells. Sequencing used naive CD8+ T cells from PBMCs. These receptor sequences come from a man younger than 35 in good health. Some clones in this sample may be carry-over from other donors' samples.

The chain employs TRBV15 and TRBJ2-7; D may be TRBD2 (5 bases). Germline V gene lookup returns CDR1 LNHNV and CDR2 YYDKDF (reference sequence). V dropped 4 bases and J dropped 3 bases, with 10 bases sitting between them. This CDR3 contains 13 residues. The CDR3 region has the DNA TGTGCCACCAGCACGTCCCGGGGCTACGAGCAGTACTTC. Residues: CATSTSRGYEQYF.

The chain employs TRBV4-1 and TRBJ2-1, with TRBD2 identical over 14 bases. The CDR3 loop spans 17 amino acids. The germline V gene has CDR1 MGHRA and CDR2 YSYEKL. The junction had 7 bases not matched to a gene; V was cut back by 2 bases and J by 7 bases. CDR3 sequence reads: CASSQQPGLAGVNEQFF. CDR3 nucleotides: TGCGCCAGCAGCCAACAACCGGGACTAGCGGGAGTTAATGAGCAGTTCTTC.

The chain has TRBV7-6 and TRBJ2-2; D possibly matches TRBD1 or TRBD2 (6 bases each). The CDR3 contains 17 residues. V shed 1 base and J shed 0 bases, with 12 bases lying between them. Germline assignment: CDR1 SGHVS and CDR2 FNYEAQ. CDR3 nucleotides: TGTGCCAGCAGCTTAGTATCCGGGGGCGCGAACACCGGGGAGCTGTTTTTT. Encoded protein: CASSLVSGGANTGELFF.

The rearrangement joins TRBV28 to TRBJ2-1, with 9 bases aligning to TRBD2. The CDR3 consists of 18 residues. With V trimmed by 2 bases and J by 5 bases, 13 bases remained unmatched. Germline V gives CDR1 MDHEN, CDR2 SYDVKM. CDR3 region: CASSLTPPSRGRDNEQFF. The CDR3 DNA reads as TGTGCCAGCAGTTTAACCCCCCCGAGTCGCGGGAGGGACAATGAGCAGTTCTTC.

This clone was seen a single time. The chain has TRBV28 and TRBJ2-6; D is unclear. V was trimmed by 1 base and J by 7 bases, leaving 11 bases between them. CDR1 MDHEN and CDR2 SYDVKM come from the germline V gene. The CDR3 has 15 amino acids. The CDR3 DNA follows: TGTGCCAGCAGTTTATCCCAAGCAGTTGCCAACGTCCTGACTTTC. Protein product: CASSLSQAVANVLTF.

The chain carries TRBV7-8 and TRBJ1-5; D unclear. Germline V lookup: CDR1 SGHVS, CDR2 FQNEAQ. The V end was cut by 5 bases, the J end by 1 base, with 9 bases between. CDR3 size: 14 residues. The CDR3 DNA reads as TGTGCCAGCAGCCGACCGGGGAGCAATCAGCCCCAGCATTTT. It is translated as CASSRPGSNQPQHF.

The chain joins TRBV27 to TRBJ1-1; maybe TRBD1 (5 bases). Trimming removed 7 bases from V and 6 bases from J, with 18 bases in between. Germline CDR1 MNHEY, CDR2 SMNVEV (reference sequence). The CDR3 covers 14 residues. CDR3 region: CASIKDAGVSEAFF. CDR3 coding DNA: TGTGCCAGCATTAAAGACGCGGGGGTATCTGAAGCTTTCTTT.

This sequence joins TRBV27 and TRBJ2-1; D is possibly TRBD2 (6 bases). The CDR3 is made up of 14 amino acids. CDR1 is MNHEY and CDR2 is SMNVEV in the germline V gene (reference sequence). The V end was cut by 3 bases, the J end by 6 bases, with 12 bases between. In DNA form, the CDR3 reads TGTGCCAGCAGTTTCGGAGGGACGGTCAATGAGCAGTTCTTC. Translating gives CASSFGGTVNEQFF.

This chain joins TRBV28 and TRBJ2-7; D call uncertain. The ends were cut back, 2 bases at V and 0 bases at J, with 8 bases in the middle. Germline CDR1 is MDHEN and CDR2 is SYDVKM. The CDR3 contains 14 residues. The CDR3 DNA follows: TGTGCCAGCAGTTTACAGGAGAGCTCCTACGAGCAGTACTTC. Its protein product is CASSLQESSYEQYF.

The chain combines TRBV14 with TRBJ2-3; 8 bases are a match to TRBD2. The length of the CDR3 is 17 residues. J gave up 0 bases and V 1 base, and 6 bases lay outside the gene matches. The V gene's germline CDR1 is SGHDN and CDR2 FVKESK. The CDR3 nucleotides are TGTGCCAGCAGCCAAGGTCCTAGCGGGTTCAGCACAGATACGCAGTATTTT. It translates to CASSQGPSGFSTDTQYF.

The V call is TRBV13, the J call TRBJ2-1, with 8 nucleotides matching TRBD1. Unmatched junction bases numbered 8, after V lost 0 bases and J lost 4 bases. This CDR3 is 17 amino acids long. CDR1 and CDR2 from the germline V gene are PRHDT and FYEKMQ (reference sequence). CDR3 DNA sequence: TGTGCCAGCAGCTTAGGGTTACGGACAGGGTGGTACAATGAGCAGTTCTTC. This gives the protein CASSLGLRTGWYNEQFF.

The V call is TRBV10-2, the J call TRBJ1-2, with D possibly TRBD1 on 6 matching bases. CDR1 is WSHSY and CDR2 is SAAADI in the germline V gene. Trimming took off 0 bases at V and 4 bases at J, with 15 bases between the two ends. This CDR3 spans 16 amino acids. The CDR3 DNA sequence: TGCGCCAGCAGTGAGTCTTTTCGGGGGGCGTTCTATGGCTACACCTTC. Residues: CASSESFRGAFYGYTF.

The V and J genes are TRBV27 and TRBJ2-3; 9 bases line up with TRBD2. V was pared by 6 bases and J by 2 bases, with 24 bases of the junction left unmatched. This CDR3 region has 21 residues. CDR1 is MNHEY, CDR2 SMNVEV, per germline (reference sequence). The CDR3 bases are TGTGCCAGCAGACGTTTTAGGGCCCTTCGGGCTAGCGGGATTAACACAGATACGCAGTATTTT. This translates into CASRRFRALRASGINTDTQYF.

As regards this clone: Other DNA sequences of this sample code for an identical CDR3. The chain has TRBV6-1 and TRBJ2-7, with D possibly matching TRBD2 (5 bases). This CDR3 spans 13 amino acids. Germline lookup yields CDR1 MNHNS and CDR2 SASEGT. Trimming took off 0 bases at V and 3 bases at J, with 6 bases between the two ends. For the CDR3, the DNA is TGTGCCAGCAGTGAAGCGGGAGACTACGAGCAGTACTTC. This encodes CASSEAGDYEQYF.

The chain recombines TRBV29-1 with TRBJ2-1; 8 nucleotides agree with TRBD1. Germline lookup yields CDR1 SQVTM and CDR2 ANQGSEA. This CDR3 contains 15 residues. After removal of 6 bases from V and 3 bases from J, the junction contained 10 bases not matched to a gene. CDR3 region: CSVDPDREGYNEQFF. The CDR3 DNA reads as TGCAGCGTCGACCCGGACAGGGAAGGCTACAATGAGCAGTTCTTC.

As to this clone: Being one base from a much bigger clone, this may be a read error. The sample holds other DNA sequences that translate to the same CDR3. The chain combines TRBV7-6 with TRBJ2-3, with 9 bases identical to TRBD2. V was pared by 5 bases and J by 0 bases, with 3 bases of the junction left unmatched. Germline V gene lookup returns CDR1 SGHVS and CDR2 FNYEAQ. This CDR3 contains 15 residues. The CDR3 DNA sequence: TGTGCCAGCAGCCGACTAGCGGTTAGCACAGATACGCAGTATTTT. The encoded protein is CASSRLAVSTDTQYF. The variable domain in full, with the rest retrieved from reference TRBV7-6 and TRBJ2-3, is GAGVSQSPRYKVTKRGQDVALRCDPISGHVSLYWYRQALGQGPEFLTYFNYEAQQDKSGLPNDRFSAERPEGSISTLTIQRTEQRDSAMYRCASSRLAVSTDTQYFGPGTRLTVL.

The rearrangement links TRBV7-6 to TRBJ2-4, with 7 bases identical to TRBD2. Germline V CDR1 and CDR2: SGHVS, FNYEAQ. The V and J ends lost 3 bases and 1 base, in that order; junction bases with no gene match: 0. The length of the CDR3 is 14 residues. CDR3: CASSLGGAKNIQYF. The CDR3 nucleotides are TGTGCCAGCAGCTTGGGGGGGGCCAAAAACATTCAGTACTTC.

With respect to this clone: Distinct nucleotide sequences in the sample also encode this CDR3. The CDR3 protein is CASSLANYEQYF. As DNA, the CDR3 is TGTGCCAGCAGCTTAGCCAACTACGAGCAGTACTTC. This sequence joins TRBV7-9 and TRBJ2-7; D not resolved. Germline CDR1 is SEHNR and CDR2 is FQNEAQ (reference sequence). V lost 0 bases and J lost 3, with 3 bases in between. The CDR3 length is 12 residues.

The gene calls are TRBV5-4 and TRBJ2-2; 12 bases fit TRBD2. The length of the CDR3 is 17 residues. Germline V gene lookup returns CDR1 SGHNT and CDR2 YYREEE (reference sequence). J lost 1 base, V lost 4 bases, and 5 bases had no gene match. The CDR3 loop reads CASSGRLAGENTGELFF. CDR3 coding DNA: TGTGCCAGCAGCGGAAGACTAGCGGGAGAGAACACCGGGGAGCTGTTTTTT.

The chain has TRBV2 and TRBJ1-5; TRBD1 agrees at 9 bases. The CDR3 sequence is 16 residues long. After removal of 1 base from V and 6 bases from J, the junction contained 7 bases not matched to a gene. CDR1 and CDR2 (germline): SNHLY, FYNNEI. The CDR3 DNA reads as TGTGCCAGCAGTGAAGGACAGGGGGTGTTGGGTCAGCCCCAGCATTTT. This translates into CASSEGQGVLGQPQHF. The full variable domain, in which reference TRBV2 and TRBJ1-5 provide the parts outside the CDR3, is EPEVTQTPSHQVTQMGQEVILRCVPISNHLYFYWYRQILGQKVEFLVSFYNNEISEKSEIFDDQFSVERPDGSNFTLKIRSTKLEDSAMYFCASSEGQGVLGQPQHFGDGTRLSIL.

The chain uses TRBV28 and TRBJ2-7; 8 bases are shared with TRBD2. This CDR3 contains 15 residues. Germline V gene sequence: CDR1 MDHEN, CDR2 SYDVKM. V lost 2 bases and J lost 2; bases outside the gene matches: 5. The CDR3 spells CASSLRGTSPYEQYF. For the CDR3, the DNA is TGTGCCAGCAGTTTAAGGGGGACTAGTCCCTACGAGCAGTACTTC.

This clone showed up just once. V and J are TRBV29-1 and TRBJ2-1; D perhaps matches TRBD1 (6 bases). The V gene's germline CDR1 is SQVTM and CDR2 ANQGSEA. Trimming left V 5 bases short and J 2 bases short, with 16 bases between. This CDR3 contains 15 residues. CDR3 bases: TGCAGCGTTATAGGGGAAGGGGGAGCCTACAATGAGCAGTTCTTC. Translating it yields CSVIGEGGAYNEQFF.